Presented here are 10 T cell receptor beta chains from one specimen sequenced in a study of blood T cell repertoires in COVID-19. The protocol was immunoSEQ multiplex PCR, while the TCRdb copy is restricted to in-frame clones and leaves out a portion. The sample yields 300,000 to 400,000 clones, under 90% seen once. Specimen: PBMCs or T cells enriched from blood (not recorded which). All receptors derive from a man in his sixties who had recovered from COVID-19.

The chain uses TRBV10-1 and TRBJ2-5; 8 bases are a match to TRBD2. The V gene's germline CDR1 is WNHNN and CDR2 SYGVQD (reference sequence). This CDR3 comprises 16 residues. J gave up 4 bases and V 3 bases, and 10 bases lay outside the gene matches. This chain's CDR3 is CASSDPGGGKSETQYF. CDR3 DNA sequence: TGCGCCAGCAGTGACCCGGGGGGGGGAAAGTCAGAGACCCAGTACTTC.

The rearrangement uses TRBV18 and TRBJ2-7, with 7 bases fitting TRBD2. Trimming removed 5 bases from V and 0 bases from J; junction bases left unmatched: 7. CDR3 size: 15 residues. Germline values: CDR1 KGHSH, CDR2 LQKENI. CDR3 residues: CASSNPSGDSYEQYF. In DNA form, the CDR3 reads TGTGCCAGCTCAAACCCCAGCGGGGACTCCTACGAGCAGTACTTC.

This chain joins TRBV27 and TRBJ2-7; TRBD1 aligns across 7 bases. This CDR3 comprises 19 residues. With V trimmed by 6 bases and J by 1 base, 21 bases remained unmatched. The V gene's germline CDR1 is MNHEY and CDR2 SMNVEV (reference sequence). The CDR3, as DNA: TGTGCCAGCAGCTATGCCTACGAAACCGGGACAGCGTTTTCCTACGAGCAGTACTTC. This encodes CASSYAYETGTAFSYEQYF.

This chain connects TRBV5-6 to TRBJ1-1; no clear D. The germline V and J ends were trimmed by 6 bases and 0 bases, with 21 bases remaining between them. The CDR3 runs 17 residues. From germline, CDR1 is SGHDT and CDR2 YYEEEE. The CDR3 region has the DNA TGTGCCAGCATCCCCAGACAAATCATAAATTTGAACACTGAAGCTTTCTTT. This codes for CASIPRQIINLNTEAFF.

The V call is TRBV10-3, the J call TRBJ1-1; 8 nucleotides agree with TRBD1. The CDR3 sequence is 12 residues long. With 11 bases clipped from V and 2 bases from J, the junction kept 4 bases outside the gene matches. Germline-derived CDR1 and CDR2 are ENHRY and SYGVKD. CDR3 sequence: CASGQGNTEAFF. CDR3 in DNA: TGTGCCTCCGGACAGGGAAACACTGAAGCTTTCTTT.

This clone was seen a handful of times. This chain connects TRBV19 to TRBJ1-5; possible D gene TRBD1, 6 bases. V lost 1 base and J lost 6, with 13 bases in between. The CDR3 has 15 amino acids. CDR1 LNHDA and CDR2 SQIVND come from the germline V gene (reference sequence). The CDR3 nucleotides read TGTGCCAGTAGTATAGGGGGGGGCTCGGTTCAGCCCCAGCATTTT. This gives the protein CASSIGGGSVQPQHF.

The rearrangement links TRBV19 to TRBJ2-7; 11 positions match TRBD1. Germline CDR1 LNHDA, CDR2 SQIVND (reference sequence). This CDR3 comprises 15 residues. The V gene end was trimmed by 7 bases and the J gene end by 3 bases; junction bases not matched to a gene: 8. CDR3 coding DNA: TGTGCCAGTACCCCGGGACAGGGGGATTACTACGAGCAGTACTTC. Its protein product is CASTPGQGDYYEQYF.

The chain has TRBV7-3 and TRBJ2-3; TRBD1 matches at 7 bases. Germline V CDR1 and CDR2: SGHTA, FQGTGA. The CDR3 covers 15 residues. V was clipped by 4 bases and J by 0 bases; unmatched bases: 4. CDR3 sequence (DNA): TGTGCCAGCAGCTCCGGACAGGCTAGCACAGATACGCAGTATTTT. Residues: CASSSGQASTDTQYF.

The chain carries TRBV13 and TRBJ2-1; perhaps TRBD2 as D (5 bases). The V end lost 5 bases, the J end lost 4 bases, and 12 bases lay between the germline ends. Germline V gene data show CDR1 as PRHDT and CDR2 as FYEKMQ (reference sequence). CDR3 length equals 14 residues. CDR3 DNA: TGTGCCAGCAGCACTTGGACTGCATACAATGAGCAGTTCTTC. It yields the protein CASSTWTAYNEQFF.

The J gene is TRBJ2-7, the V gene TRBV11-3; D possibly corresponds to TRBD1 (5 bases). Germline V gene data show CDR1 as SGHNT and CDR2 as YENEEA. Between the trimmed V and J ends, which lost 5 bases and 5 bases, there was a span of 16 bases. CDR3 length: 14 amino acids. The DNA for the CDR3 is TGTGCCAGCAGCCCCGCTGGGGCGCCCCACGAGCAGTACTTC. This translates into CASSPAGAPHEQYF.